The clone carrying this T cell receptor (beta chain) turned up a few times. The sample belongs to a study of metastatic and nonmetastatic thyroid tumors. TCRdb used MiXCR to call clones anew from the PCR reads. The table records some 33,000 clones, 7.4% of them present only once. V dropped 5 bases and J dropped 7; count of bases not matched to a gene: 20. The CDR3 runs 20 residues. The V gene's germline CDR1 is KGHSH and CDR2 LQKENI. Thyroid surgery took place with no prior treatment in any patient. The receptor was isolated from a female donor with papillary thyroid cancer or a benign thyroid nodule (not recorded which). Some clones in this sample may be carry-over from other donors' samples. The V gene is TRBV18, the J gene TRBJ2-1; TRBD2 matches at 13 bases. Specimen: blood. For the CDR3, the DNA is TGTGCCAGCTCAGCATACCGGACAGGGGGTAGACTAGCGGGAGGTAATGAGCAGTTCTTC. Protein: CASSAYRTGGRLAGGNEQFF.